A selection of T cell receptor beta chains follows, all from one sample in a study of blood T cell repertoires in COVID-19. Generated by immunoSEQ multiplex PCR, the TCRdb table keeps only in-frame clones and is missing some. Of some 300,000 clones in the sample, around 91% were seen once. Specimen: peripheral blood. All receptors derive from a woman aged 40 to 50 with COVID-19, enrolled during active disease. The CDR3 runs from the conserved cysteine through the conserved F or W. A D gene is named only where the DNA matches it firmly. Clone size, where shown, is once, few, many, or a class for clones that have expanded.

CDR3aa: CAWILGGNTEAFF; CDR3nt: TGTGCCTGGATCCTGGGAGGAAACACTGAAGCTTTCTTT; v_gene: TRBV30; d_gene: .; abundance: once; j_gene: TRBJ1-1
CDR3aa: CASSLVRGNQETQYF; CDR3nt: TGTGCCAGCAGCTTAGTTCGGGGGAACCAAGAGACCCAGTACTTC; v_gene: TRBV7-6; d_gene: .; abundance: .; j_gene: TRBJ2-5
CDR3aa: CASSRGGGMNTEAFF; CDR3nt: TGTGCCAGCAGCCGAGGCGGGGGGATGAACACTGAAGCTTTCTTT; v_gene: TRBV28; d_gene: .; abundance: .; j_gene: TRBJ1-1
CDR3aa: CASSLNRYTDTQYF; CDR3nt: TGTGCCAGCAGCCTTAACAGATATACAGATACGCAGTATTTT; v_gene: TRBV7-2; d_gene: .; abundance: .; j_gene: TRBJ2-3
CDR3aa: CASSPRDSGFTDTQYF; CDR3nt: TGTGCCAGCAGTCCCCGGGACTCGGGTTTCACAGATACGCAGTATTTT; v_gene: TRBV27; d_gene: .; abundance: .; j_gene: TRBJ2-3
CDR3aa: CASSLGTSGYEQYF; CDR3nt: TGTGCCAGCAGCCTTGGGACTAGCGGCTACGAGCAGTACTTC; v_gene: TRBV3-1/TRBV3-2; d_gene: TRBD2; abundance: once; j_gene: TRBJ2-7
CDR3aa: CASSMAQRGVAFF; CDR3nt: TGTGCCAGTAGTATGGCGCAGCGGGGCGTAGCTTTCTTT; v_gene: TRBV19; d_gene: .; abundance: .; j_gene: TRBJ1-1
CDR3aa: CASSLASGSGANVLTF; CDR3nt: TGTGCCAGCAGCTTGGCCTCCGGGTCTGGGGCCAACGTCCTGACTTTC; v_gene: TRBV5-4; d_gene: .; abundance: .; j_gene: TRBJ2-6
CDR3aa: CASSPAGGGNQPQHF; CDR3nt: TGCGCCAGCAGCCCCGCAGGGGGCGGCAATCAGCCCCAGCATTTT; v_gene: TRBV5-1; d_gene: TRBD1; abundance: once; j_gene: TRBJ1-5
CDR3aa: CAISNTGYEQYF; CDR3nt: TGTGCCATCAGTAACACAGGTTACGAGCAGTACTTC; v_gene: TRBV10-3; d_gene: .; abundance: .; j_gene: TRBJ2-7
CDR3aa: CASSAGQGAYDYTF; CDR3nt: TGTGCCAGCAGCGCCGGACAGGGCGCCTATGACTACACCTTC; v_gene: TRBV9; d_gene: TRBD1; abundance: .; j_gene: TRBJ1-2
CDR3aa: CASSLDRGPGYGYTF; CDR3nt: TGTGCCAGCAGCCTTGACAGGGGGCCTGGGTATGGCTACACCTTC; v_gene: TRBV5-4; d_gene: TRBD1; abundance: .; j_gene: TRBJ1-2
CDR3aa: CASSQDLQGDTEAFF; CDR3nt: TGCGCCAGCAGCCAAGATCTACAGGGGGATACTGAAGCTTTCTTT; v_gene: TRBV4-3; d_gene: TRBD1; abundance: .; j_gene: TRBJ1-1
CDR3aa: CASSQTRGQTNSPLHF; CDR3nt: TGTGCCAGCAGCCAAACCCGCGGGCAGACTAATTCACCCCTCCACTTT; v_gene: TRBV3-1/TRBV3-2; d_gene: .; abundance: .; j_gene: TRBJ1-6
CDR3aa: CASSPDRGYGYTF; CDR3nt: TGTGCCAGCAGCCCAGACAGGGGCTATGGCTACACCTTC; v_gene: TRBV7-9; d_gene: TRBD1; abundance: .; j_gene: TRBJ1-2
CDR3aa: CASSLMTGITLGTEAFF; CDR3nt: TGTGCCAGCAGCTTGATGACAGGGATCACCTTGGGTACTGAAGCTTTCTTT; v_gene: TRBV5-5; d_gene: TRBD1; abundance: .; j_gene: TRBJ1-1
CDR3aa: CASTRTGINQPQHF; CDR3nt: TGTGCCAGTACTCGGACAGGGATTAATCAGCCCCAGCATTTT; v_gene: TRBV7-9; d_gene: TRBD1; abundance: .; j_gene: TRBJ1-5
CDR3aa: CASSSHRQGDEQYF; CDR3nt: TGTGCCAGCAGTTCCCACCGACAGGGTGACGAGCAGTACTTC; v_gene: TRBV27; d_gene: TRBD1; abundance: .; j_gene: TRBJ2-7
CDR3aa: CASRGASPYGGAFF; CDR3nt: TGTGCCAGCAGGGGGGCAAGCCCCTATGGGGGAGCTTTCTTT; v_gene: TRBV28; d_gene: .; abundance: .; j_gene: TRBJ1-1
CDR3aa: CASSPTGGSGNTIYF; CDR3nt: TGTGCCAGCAGCCCGACAGGGGGCTCTGGAAACACCATATATTTT; v_gene: TRBV3-1/TRBV3-2; d_gene: TRBD1; abundance: few; j_gene: TRBJ1-3
CDR3aa: CASRPDREWRGYTF; CDR3nt: TGTGCCAGCAGGCCAGACAGGGAGTGGCGCGGCTACACCTTC; v_gene: TRBV27; d_gene: TRBD1; abundance: .; j_gene: TRBJ1-2
CDR3aa: CASSSIDGGAGTDTQYF; CDR3nt: TGTGCCAGCAGCTCAATTGACGGGGGGGCCGGCACAGATACGCAGTATTTT; v_gene: TRBV7-2; d_gene: TRBD2; abundance: .; j_gene: TRBJ2-3
CDR3aa: CASGGQGNYGYTF; CDR3nt: TGTGCCAGCGGGGGACAGGGTAACTATGGCTACACCTTC; v_gene: TRBV5-4; d_gene: TRBD1; abundance: .; j_gene: TRBJ1-2
CDR3aa: CASSVVSGGRTGNTIYF; CDR3nt: TGTGCCAGCAGCGTAGTCTCCGGGGGGCGTACTGGAAACACCATATATTTT; v_gene: TRBV9; d_gene: .; abundance: .; j_gene: TRBJ1-3
CDR3aa: CASSQDENRGDGYTF; CDR3nt: TGCGCCAGCAGCCAAGATGAGAACAGGGGGGATGGCTACACCTTC; v_gene: TRBV4-1; d_gene: TRBD1; abundance: .; j_gene: TRBJ1-2
CDR3aa: CASSTVAGNYGYTF; CDR3nt: TGTGCCAGCAGCACTGTGGCGGGAAACTATGGCTACACCTTC; v_gene: TRBV7-9; d_gene: .; abundance: .; j_gene: TRBJ1-2
CDR3aa: CATSDAGLYEQFF; CDR3nt: TGTGCCACCAGTGATGCAGGGTTGTATGAGCAGTTCTTC; v_gene: TRBV24-1; d_gene: .; abundance: .; j_gene: TRBJ2-1
CDR3aa: CASSYPGENTEAFF; CDR3nt: TGTGCCAGCAGTTACCCCGGGGAGAACACTGAAGCTTTCTTT; v_gene: TRBV6-5; d_gene: .; abundance: .; j_gene: TRBJ1-1
CDR3aa: CASSEGDRGSSGYTF; CDR3nt: TGTGCCAGCAGTGAAGGTGACAGGGGTTCCTCCGGCTACACCTTC; v_gene: TRBV2; d_gene: TRBD1; abundance: .; j_gene: TRBJ1-2
CDR3aa: CASSLVAGNYEQYF; CDR3nt: TGCGCCAGCAGCTTGGTCGCAGGGAACTACGAGCAGTACTTC; v_gene: TRBV5-1; d_gene: .; abundance: .; j_gene: TRBJ2-7
CDR3aa: CATSDPLSVPNEQFF; CDR3nt: TGTGCCACCAGTGACCCGCTTAGCGTCCCTAATGAGCAGTTCTTC; v_gene: TRBV24-1; d_gene: .; abundance: once; j_gene: TRBJ2-1
CDR3aa: CASSPDRAVVYEQYF; CDR3nt: TGCGCCAGCAGCCCCGACAGGGCGGTCGTCTACGAGCAGTACTTC; v_gene: TRBV5-1; d_gene: TRBD1; abundance: .; j_gene: TRBJ2-7
CDR3aa: CASSLVNEQFF; CDR3nt: TGTGCCAGCAGTTTAGTAAATGAGCAGTTCTTC; v_gene: TRBV12-3/TRBV12-4; d_gene: .; abundance: .; j_gene: TRBJ2-1
CDR3aa: CASTPRGQRFYEQYF; CDR3nt: TGTGCCAGCACCCCACGGGGACAGAGGTTCTACGAGCAGTACTTC; v_gene: TRBV5-6; d_gene: TRBD1; abundance: .; j_gene: TRBJ2-7
CDR3aa: CASSLTGGGGTGELFF; CDR3nt: TGTGCTAGCAGCCTTACAGGGGGGGGCGGCACCGGGGAGCTGTTTTTT; v_gene: TRBV7-7; d_gene: .; abundance: .; j_gene: TRBJ2-2
CDR3aa: CASSLGRGYGYTF; CDR3nt: TGTGCCAGCAGCTTAGGACGAGGCTATGGCTACACCTTC; v_gene: TRBV11-1; d_gene: .; abundance: few; j_gene: TRBJ1-2
CDR3aa: CASSQGDREDTQYF; CDR3nt: TGTGCCAGCAGCCAAGGCGACAGGGAGGATACGCAGTATTTT; v_gene: TRBV3-1/TRBV3-2; d_gene: TRBD1; abundance: .; j_gene: TRBJ2-3
CDR3aa: CASSRLAGGQDTQYF; CDR3nt: TGTGCCAGCAGCCGACTAGCGGGGGGGCAAGATACGCAGTATTTT; v_gene: TRBV6-5; d_gene: TRBD2; abundance: .; j_gene: TRBJ2-3
CDR3aa: CASSGGRAADTQYF; CDR3nt: TGTGCCAGCAGCGGAGGCCGGGCTGCAGATACGCAGTATTTT; v_gene: TRBV7-9; d_gene: .; abundance: once; j_gene: TRBJ2-3
CDR3aa: CANAYYGYTF; CDR3nt: TGTGCCAACGCGTACTATGGCTACACCTTC; v_gene: TRBV21-1; d_gene: .; abundance: .; j_gene: TRBJ1-2
CDR3aa: CASSPKLNSPLHF; CDR3nt: TGTGCCAGCAGCCCGAAACTGAATTCACCCCTCCACTTT; v_gene: TRBV12-3/TRBV12-4; d_gene: .; abundance: .; j_gene: TRBJ1-6
CDR3aa: CASSLDNRGPNEKLFF; CDR3nt: TGTGCCAGCAGCTTAGACAACAGGGGGCCGAATGAAAAACTGTTTTTT; v_gene: TRBV7-9; d_gene: TRBD1; abundance: .; j_gene: TRBJ1-4
CDR3aa: CASSLVVGGATNEKLFF; CDR3nt: TGTGCCAGCAGCTTAGTGGTGGGGGGTGCAACTAATGAAAAACTGTTTTTT; v_gene: TRBV7-2; d_gene: .; abundance: .; j_gene: TRBJ1-4
CDR3aa: CASSPGPFKGGSNYGYTF; CDR3nt: TGTGCCAGCAGCCCTGGCCCGTTTAAGGGAGGTTCGAACTATGGCTACACCTTC; v_gene: TRBV6-2/TRBV6-3; d_gene: .; abundance: .; j_gene: TRBJ1-2
CDR3aa: CASSLHLDGELFF; CDR3nt: TGTGCCAGCAGCTTACATTTAGACGGGGAGCTGTTTTTT; v_gene: TRBV11-2; d_gene: .; abundance: once; j_gene: TRBJ2-2
CDR3aa: CASSLRPDIGNEQYF; CDR3nt: TGTGCCAGCAGCTTAAGGCCGGACATCGGTAACGAGCAGTACTTC; v_gene: TRBV11-2; d_gene: .; abundance: .; j_gene: TRBJ2-7
CDR3aa: CASSLRDRVREQFF; CDR3nt: TGTGCCAGCAGTTTACGGGACAGGGTCCGTGAGCAGTTCTTC; v_gene: TRBV27; d_gene: TRBD1; abundance: .; j_gene: TRBJ2-1
CDR3aa: CASSAGLAGGGDTQYF; CDR3nt: TGTGCCAGCAGTGCCGGACTAGCGGGGGGAGGGGATACGCAGTATTTT; v_gene: TRBV2; d_gene: TRBD2; abundance: once; j_gene: TRBJ2-3
CDR3aa: CAITGTGGNSPLHF; CDR3nt: TGTGCCATAACCGGGACAGGGGGCAATTCACCCCTCCACTTT; v_gene: TRBV6-5; d_gene: TRBD1; abundance: .; j_gene: TRBJ1-6
CDR3aa: CASSPRSSEQTQYF; CDR3nt: TGTGCCAGCAGTCCAAGGTCTAGTGAGCAGACCCAGTACTTC; v_gene: TRBV2; d_gene: .; abundance: .; j_gene: TRBJ2-5
CDR3aa: CASSSPRTGEKQYF; CDR3nt: TGTGCCAGCAGTAGCCCGAGGACAGGCGAGAAGCAGTACTTC; v_gene: TRBV28; d_gene: TRBD1; abundance: .; j_gene: TRBJ2-7
CDR3aa: CATSDPTDRGRVGELFF; CDR3nt: TGTGCCACCAGTGACCCCACGGACAGGGGGAGGGTCGGGGAGCTGTTTTTT; v_gene: TRBV24-1; d_gene: TRBD1; abundance: once; j_gene: TRBJ2-2
CDR3aa: CASSLEQGVRGTEAFF; CDR3nt: TGCGCCAGCAGCTTGGAACAGGGGGTGAGGGGCACTGAAGCTTTCTTT; v_gene: TRBV5-1; d_gene: TRBD1; abundance: .; j_gene: TRBJ1-1
CDR3aa: CASTRGMVGANVLTF; CDR3nt: TGTGCCAGCACCCGAGGGATGGTGGGGGCCAACGTCCTGACTTTC; v_gene: TRBV3-1/TRBV3-2; d_gene: .; abundance: .; j_gene: TRBJ2-6